The text below deals with one T cell receptor (beta chain). Its antigen is not identified. The source of the sample is a study of T-cell reconstitution after alpha-beta-depleted transplantation in children. Unique molecular identifiers featured in how the TCRbeta library was prepared. TCRdb reprocessed the PCR reads with MiXCR, giving one entry per CDR3 protein. The top ten clones hold around 30% of a sample with around 960,000 distinct CDR3 sequences, about 29% of them seen once. Study-level points and caveats: Several hundred expanded graft clones reportedly gave rise to the alpha-beta T cells present about two months after transplant. Some patients' high day-60 TCRbeta diversity was attributed to recipient cells surviving conditioning. At the one-year point after transplant, T-cell counts and TCRbeta diversity were found to come mostly from T cells that had been newly produced.

CDR1 and CDR2 from the germline V gene are SQVTM and ANQGSEA. The CDR3 length is 13 residues. Trimming took 5 bases from V and 0 from J, leaving 8 bases between them. The origin of this receptor is a boy under three years old who had a stem cell transplant for SCID, so the T cells may come from the graft donor. The sequences come from PBMCs, mostly from graft donor cells, collected 360 days after TCRalphabeta/CD19-depleted stem cell transplant. The chain joins TRBV29-1 to TRBJ1-3; D remains ambiguous. The CDR3 DNA follows: TGCAGCGTTACGACTGACTCTGGAAACACCATATATTTT. Its translation is CSVTTDSGNTIYF.